Each of the 10 T cell receptor beta chains below was sequenced from the same sample in a study of shared clonotypes between healthy human individuals. The naive CD8 population came from CD45RO-negative cells selected for CCR7, without terminally differentiated effector memory CD45RA+ cells. Sequencing was performed with immunoSEQ multiplex PCR; in TCRdb, only in-frame clones are kept and a portion is missing. This repertoire shows 700,000 to 950,000 clones, 96% found once; its top ten account for 0.2% to 0.25%. Sequenced material: naive CD8+ T cells sorted from blood. These receptor sequences come from a man aged 30-40 years in good health.

The chain carries TRBV5-1 and TRBJ2-3; weak D call: TRBD1 (5 bases). Germline V gives CDR1 SGHRS, CDR2 YFSETQ. The ends were cut back, 5 bases at V and 2 bases at J, with 9 bases in the middle. The CDR3 consists of 13 residues. The CDR3 sequence is CASSQGYTDTQYF. In DNA, the CDR3 is TGCGCCAGCAGTCAGGGTTACACAGATACGCAGTATTTT.

The gene calls are TRBV11-2 and TRBJ1-2; 9 positions match TRBD1. V lost 5 bases, J lost 3 bases, and 16 bases stayed unmatched. The germline V gene encodes CDR1 SGHAT and CDR2 FQNNGV. This CDR3 region has 18 residues. The CDR3 here is CASSPGDRDYFGDYGYTF. The CDR3 nucleotides read TGTGCCAGCAGCCCGGGGGACAGGGATTATTTCGGCGACTATGGCTACACCTTC.

The chain has TRBV6-1 and TRBJ2-7; 8 nucleotides line up with TRBD1. The CDR3 totals 13 residues. The V gene's germline CDR1 is MNHNS and CDR2 SASEGT. The V and J ends lost 4 bases and 6 bases, in that order; junction bases with no gene match: 5. CDR3 loop: CASSARTGLEQYF. Written as DNA, the CDR3 is TGTGCCAGCAGTGCCAGGACAGGGCTCGAGCAGTACTTC.

The gene calls are TRBV7-9 and TRBJ2-7, with 11 bases lining up with TRBD1. CDR3 length: 13 residues. The V segment lost 5 bases and the J segment 7 bases; nucleotides outside the gene matches: 4. Germline V gene lookup returns CDR1 SEHNR and CDR2 FQNEAQ (reference sequence). CDR3 DNA: TGTGCCAGCAGCGGGACAGGGGGTTGGGAGCAGTACTTC. Translation: CASSGTGGWEQYF.

This chain uses TRBV19 with TRBJ2-2; the match to TRBD2 covers 9 bases. Germline CDR1 and CDR2: LNHDA and SQIVND (reference sequence). The CDR3 contains 16 residues. J gave up 6 bases and V 3 bases, and 8 bases lay outside the gene matches. DNA of the CDR3: TGTGCCAGTAGTATTAGCGGGGGCTCACTCGCCGGGGAGCTGTTTTTT. The encoded protein is CASSISGGSLAGELFF.

The V call is TRBV5-1, the J call TRBJ1-5; TRBD1 matches at 9 bases. The CDR3 loop spans 18 amino acids. Germline V lookup: CDR1 SGHRS, CDR2 YFSETQ. Trimming took 0 bases from V and 2 from J; bases not matched to a gene: 9. CDR3 sequence (DNA): TGCGCCAGCAGCTTGGGCCCGACAGGGGGTAGAGGCAATCAGCCCCAGCATTTT. Residues: CASSLGPTGGRGNQPQHF.

The genes are TRBV5-6 and TRBJ1-5; D is perhaps TRBD1 (5 bases). V was cut by 1 base and J by 6 bases, with 11 bases left in between. The length of the CDR3 is 14 residues. Germline V CDR1 and CDR2: SGHDT, YYEEEE. CDR3 sequence reads: CASSLWGVGQPQHF. In nucleotides, the CDR3 is TGTGCCAGCAGCTTGTGGGGGGTTGGTCAGCCCCAGCATTTT.

This chain links TRBV5-1 with TRBJ2-1; D possibly corresponds to TRBD2 (5 bases). Looked up from germline, CDR1 is SGHRS and CDR2 is YFSETQ. This CDR3 contains 15 residues. Trimming stripped 0 bases from V and 4 bases from J, with 11 bases between. The CDR3 sequence is CASSLGENLYNEQFF. The CDR3 bases are TGCGCCAGCAGCTTGGGGGAGAATCTATACAATGAGCAGTTCTTC.

This chain uses TRBV28 with TRBJ2-7; 9 bases fit TRBD2. V shed 7 bases and J 7 bases; nucleotides not matched to a gene: 14. This CDR3 contains 15 residues. The germline CDR1 and CDR2 sequences are MDHEN and SYDVKM. Here the CDR3 DNA reads TGTGCCAGCACCCTACTGACTAGCGGAGGTTCTGAGCAGTACTTC. Protein: CASTLLTSGGSEQYF.

This sequence joins TRBV5-4 and TRBJ2-7, with 7 bases that match TRBD1. V lost 5 bases, J lost 1 base, and 9 bases stayed unmatched. This CDR3 region has 15 residues. The germline gives CDR1 SGHNT, CDR2 YYREEE (reference sequence). The CDR3 DNA follows: TGTGCCAGCAGTTCAGAAGACAGGGCATCCTACGAGCAGTACTTC. This sequence encodes CASSSEDRASYEQYF.